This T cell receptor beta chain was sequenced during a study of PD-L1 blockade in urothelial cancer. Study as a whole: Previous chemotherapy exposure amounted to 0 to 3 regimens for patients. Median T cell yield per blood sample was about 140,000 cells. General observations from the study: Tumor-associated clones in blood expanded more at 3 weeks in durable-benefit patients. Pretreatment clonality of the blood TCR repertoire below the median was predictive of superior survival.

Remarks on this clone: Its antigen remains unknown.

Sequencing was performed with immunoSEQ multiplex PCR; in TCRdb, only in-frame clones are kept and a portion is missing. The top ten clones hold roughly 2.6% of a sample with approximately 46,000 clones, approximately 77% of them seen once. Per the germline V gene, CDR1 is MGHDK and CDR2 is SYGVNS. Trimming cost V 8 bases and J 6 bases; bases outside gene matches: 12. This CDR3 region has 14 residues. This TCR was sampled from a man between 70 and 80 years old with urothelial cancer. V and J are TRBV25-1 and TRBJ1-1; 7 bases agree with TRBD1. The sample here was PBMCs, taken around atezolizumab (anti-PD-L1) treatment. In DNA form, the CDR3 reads TGTGCCAGCCGAGGGGGCGAAGGTGGTTCTGAAGCTTTCTTT. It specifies CASRGGEGGSEAFF. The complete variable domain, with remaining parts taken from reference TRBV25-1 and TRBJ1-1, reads EADIYQTPRYLVIGTGKKITLECSQTMGHDKMYWYQQDPGMELHLIHYSYGVNSTEKGDLSSESTVSRIRTEHFPLTLESARPSHTSQYLCASRGGEGGSEAFFGQGTRLTVV.